This T cell receptor (beta chain) was sequenced for a study of blood T cell repertoires in COVID-19. Study-wide context: Samples came from the United States, Italy and Spain, spanning acute and convalescent COVID-19. From T cells, B-cell-depleted T cells, or PBMCs came the material, which was cDNA or gDNA.

V was shortened by 5 bases and J by 3 bases, with 20 bases between the two germline ends. The CDR3 is 17 residues long. CDR1 and CDR2 from the germline V gene are SGHVS and FQNEAQ. Original data processing: Reference gene primers were amplified, and this amplification served to estimate nucleated cell counts. Libraries were prepared by immunoSEQ multiplex PCR; TCRdb keeps only in-frame clonotypes and omits some of them. V and J calls and clone size are copied from that table; D and trimming were computed from the DNA. The sample consists of under 200,000 clones, 90% of them appearing once. The chain is built from TRBV7-8 and TRBJ1-5, with no clear D. Sequencing used peripheral blood. The TCR sequence derives from a man in his fifties with acute or convalescent COVID-19. The DNA of the CDR3 is TGTGCCAGCAGCCGTTTATCGGCGGTAGTATACAATCAGCCCCAGCATTTT. It translates to CASSRLSAVVYNQPQHF.